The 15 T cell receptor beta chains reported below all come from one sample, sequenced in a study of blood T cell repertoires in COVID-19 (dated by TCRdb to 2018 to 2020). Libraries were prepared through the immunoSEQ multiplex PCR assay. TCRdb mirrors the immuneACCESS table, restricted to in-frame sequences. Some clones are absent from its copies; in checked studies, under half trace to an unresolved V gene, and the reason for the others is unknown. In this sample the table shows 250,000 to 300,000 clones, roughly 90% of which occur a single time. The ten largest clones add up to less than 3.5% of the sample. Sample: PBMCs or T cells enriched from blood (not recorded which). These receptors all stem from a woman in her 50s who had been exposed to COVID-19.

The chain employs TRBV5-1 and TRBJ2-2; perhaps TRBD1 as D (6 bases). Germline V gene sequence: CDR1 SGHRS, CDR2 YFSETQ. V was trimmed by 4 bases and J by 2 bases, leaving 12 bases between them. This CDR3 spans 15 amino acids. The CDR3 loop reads CASSSRDTNTGELFF. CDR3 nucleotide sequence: TGCGCCAGCAGCAGCCGGGACACTAACACCGGGGAGCTGTTTTTT. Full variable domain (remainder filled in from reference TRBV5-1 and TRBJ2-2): KAGVTQTPRYLIKTRGQQVTLSCSPISGHRSVSWYQQTPGQGLQFLFEYFSETQRNKGNFPGRFSGRQFSNSRSEMNVSTLELGDSALYLCASSSRDTNTGELFFGEGSRLTVL.

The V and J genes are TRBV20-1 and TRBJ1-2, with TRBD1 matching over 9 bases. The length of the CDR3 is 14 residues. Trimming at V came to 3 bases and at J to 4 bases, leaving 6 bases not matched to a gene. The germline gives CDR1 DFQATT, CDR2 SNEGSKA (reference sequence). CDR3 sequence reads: CSASTGGFSYGYTF. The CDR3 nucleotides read TGCAGTGCTAGTACAGGGGGCTTTAGCTATGGCTACACCTTC.

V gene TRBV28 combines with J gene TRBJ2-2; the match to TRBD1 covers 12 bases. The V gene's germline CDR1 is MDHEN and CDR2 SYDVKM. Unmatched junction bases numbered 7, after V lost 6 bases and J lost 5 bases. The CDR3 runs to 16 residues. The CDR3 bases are TGTGCCAGCAGGCCTCGGGGACAGGGGGCGACCGGGGAGCTGTTTTTT. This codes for CASRPRGQGATGELFF.

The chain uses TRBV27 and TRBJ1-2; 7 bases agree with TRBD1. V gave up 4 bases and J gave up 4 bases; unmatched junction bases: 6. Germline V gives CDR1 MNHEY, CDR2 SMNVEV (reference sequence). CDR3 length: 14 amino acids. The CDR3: CASSSTRTGYGYTF. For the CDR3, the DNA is TGTGCCAGCAGTTCCACGAGGACAGGCTATGGCTACACCTTC.

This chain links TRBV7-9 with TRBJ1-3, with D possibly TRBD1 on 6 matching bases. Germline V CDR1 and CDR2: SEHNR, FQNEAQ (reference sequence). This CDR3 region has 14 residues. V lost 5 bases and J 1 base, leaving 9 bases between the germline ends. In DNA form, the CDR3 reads TGTGCCAGCAGCGAGGACAGATCTGGAAACACCATATATTTT. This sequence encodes CASSEDRSGNTIYF.

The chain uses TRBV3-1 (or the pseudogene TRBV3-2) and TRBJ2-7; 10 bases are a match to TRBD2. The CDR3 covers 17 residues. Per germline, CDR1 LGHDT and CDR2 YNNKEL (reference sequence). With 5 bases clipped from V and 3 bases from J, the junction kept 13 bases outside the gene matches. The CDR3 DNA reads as TGTGCCAGCAGCTCCCTCCTGCTAGCTAGCGGGGGCTACGAGCAGTACTTC. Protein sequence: CASSSLLLASGGYEQYF.

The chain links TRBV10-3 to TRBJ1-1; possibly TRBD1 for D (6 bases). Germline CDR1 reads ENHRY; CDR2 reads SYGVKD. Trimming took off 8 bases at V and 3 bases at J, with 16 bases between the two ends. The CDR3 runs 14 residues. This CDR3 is CAIRDTQGHTEAFF. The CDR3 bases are TGTGCCATCCGGGACACCCAAGGACACACTGAAGCTTTCTTT.

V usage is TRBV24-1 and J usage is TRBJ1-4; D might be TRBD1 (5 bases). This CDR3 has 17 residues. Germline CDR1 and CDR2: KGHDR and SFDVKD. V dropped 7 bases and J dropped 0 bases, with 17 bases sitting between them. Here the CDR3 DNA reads TGTGCCACCAGGGTGGGGGGTCCCCCTCCAACTAATGAAAAACTGTTTTTT. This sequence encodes CATRVGGPPPTNEKLFF.

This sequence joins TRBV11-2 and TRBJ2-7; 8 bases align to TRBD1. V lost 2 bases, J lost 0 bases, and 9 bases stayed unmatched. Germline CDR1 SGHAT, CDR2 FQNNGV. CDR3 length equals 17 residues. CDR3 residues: CASSLSGGGQGSYEQYF. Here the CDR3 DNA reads TGTGCCAGCAGCTTATCTGGGGGAGGACAGGGCTCCTACGAGCAGTACTTC.

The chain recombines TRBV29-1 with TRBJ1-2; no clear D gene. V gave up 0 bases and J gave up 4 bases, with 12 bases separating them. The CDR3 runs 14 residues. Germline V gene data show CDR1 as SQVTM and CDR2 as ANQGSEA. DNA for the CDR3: TGCAGCGTTGAAGATGGGCCAGGAGGCTATGGCTACACCTTC. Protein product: CSVEDGPGGYGYTF.

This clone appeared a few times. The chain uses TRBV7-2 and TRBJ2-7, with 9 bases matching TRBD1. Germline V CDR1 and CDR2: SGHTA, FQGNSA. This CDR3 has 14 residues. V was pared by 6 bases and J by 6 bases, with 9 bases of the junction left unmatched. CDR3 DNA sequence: TGTGCCAGCAGACCCGGGACAGGGTTTGGCGAGCAGTACTTC. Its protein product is CASRPGTGFGEQYF.

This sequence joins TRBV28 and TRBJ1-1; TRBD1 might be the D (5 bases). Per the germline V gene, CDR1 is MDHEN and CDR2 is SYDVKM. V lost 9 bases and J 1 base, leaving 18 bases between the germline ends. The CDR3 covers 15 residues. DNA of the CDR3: TGTGCCAGGCCCCTCTTAGGGGTTCCGAACACTGAAGCTTTCTTT. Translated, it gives CARPLLGVPNTEAFF.

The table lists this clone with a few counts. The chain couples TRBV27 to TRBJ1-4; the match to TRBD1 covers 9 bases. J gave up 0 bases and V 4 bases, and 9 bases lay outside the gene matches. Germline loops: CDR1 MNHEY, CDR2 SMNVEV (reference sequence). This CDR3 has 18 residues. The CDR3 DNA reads TGTGCCAGCAGTTGGGTCCGGGACAGGGTTGCAACTAATGAAAAACTGTTTTTT. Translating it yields CASSWVRDRVATNEKLFF. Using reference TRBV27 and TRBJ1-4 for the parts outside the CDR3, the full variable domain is EAQVTQNPRYLITVTGKKLTVTCSQNMNHEYMSWYRQDPGLGLRQIYYSMNVEVTDKGDVPEGYKVSRKEKRNFPLILESPSPNQTSLYFCASSWVRDRVATNEKLFFGSGTQLSVL.

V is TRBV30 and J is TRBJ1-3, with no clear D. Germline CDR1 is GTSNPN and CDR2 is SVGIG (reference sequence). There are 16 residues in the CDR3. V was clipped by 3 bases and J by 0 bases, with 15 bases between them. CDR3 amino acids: CAWSYSLRGSGNTIYF. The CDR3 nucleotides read TGTGCCTGGAGCTACTCCCTGCGGGGCTCTGGAAACACCATATATTTT.

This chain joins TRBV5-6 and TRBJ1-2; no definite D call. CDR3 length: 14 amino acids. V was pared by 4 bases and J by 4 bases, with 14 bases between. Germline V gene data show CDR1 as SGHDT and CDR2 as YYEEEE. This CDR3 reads CASSPGRGSYGYTF. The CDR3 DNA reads TGTGCCAGCAGCCCTGGACGGGGATCCTATGGCTACACCTTC.